This T cell receptor beta chain stems from a study of T cell responses to AZD1222 COVID-19 vaccine. Between the trimmed V and J ends, which lost 2 bases and 5 bases, there was a span of 15 bases. There are 15 residues in the CDR3. The germline CDR1 and CDR2 sequences are LNHNV and YYDKDF (reference sequence). Generated by immunoSEQ multiplex PCR, the TCRdb table keeps only in-frame clones and is missing some. The sample has 91,000 or so clones, 80% to 95% seen once. This clone was recorded only once. J is TRBJ1-2 and V is TRBV15; weak D call: TRBD1 (6 bases). The specimen comprised peripheral blood, sampled 28 days after the second AZD1222 dose. The receptor's source is an adult who received the AZD1222 COVID-19 vaccine. In nucleotides, the CDR3 is TGTGCCACCAGCAGACCCCATTCGACAGGATATGGCTACACCTTC. Encoded protein: CATSRPHSTGYGYTF.